This TCR beta chain is drawn from a study of shared clonotypes between healthy human individuals. At the level of the study: The donor group consisted of two women and a few men, aged 18 to 49. Overall study findings and caveats: Unshared clonotypes carried lower generation probabilities than those common to all four donors. Generally, estimated richness proved larger in naive subsets than it did in memory subsets.

Division of CD4+ cells produced a CD45RA+ naive subset and a CD45RA-negative memory subset. In the case of this clone: Its matching antigen is unknown.

Clones were read by immunoSEQ multiplex PCR, and TCRdb kept only the in-frame ones, dropping some. The table shows under 2.5 million clones, with 92% occurring only once. The CDR3 consists of 15 residues. V gave up 5 bases and J gave up 5 bases, with 18 bases separating them. The germline V gene has CDR1 LNHNV and CDR2 YYDKDF (reference sequence). The TCR was taken from a man aged 18 to 30 in good health. Some clones in this sample may be carry-over from other donors' samples. Sequenced sample: naive CD4+ T cells from PBMCs. The subset: CD45RA+ positively selected. The V call is TRBV15, the J call TRBJ1-2; tentatively, D is TRBD1 (6 bases). The CDR3 here is CATSSSEDSAYGYTF. The CDR3 DNA is TGTGCCACCAGCTCCTCTGAGGACAGTGCTTATGGCTACACCTTC.